This TCR beta chain was obtained from a study of graft-versus-host responses after intestinal transplantation. V shed 2 bases and J 8 bases; nucleotides not matched to a gene: 5. The CDR3 sequence is 15 residues long. The germline V gene has CDR1 SGHAT and CDR2 FQNNGV. To note about this clone: What it binds is not known.

Sequenced by immunoSEQ multiplex PCR; TCRdb stores in-frame clones only, minus some. The sample has more than 85,000 clones; about nine tenths are singletons. The chain uses TRBV11-2 and TRBJ2-4; 11 bases are a match to TRBD2. The sequence was obtained from a human donor who was the organ donor for an intestinal transplant. This specimen consisted of unstimulated CD8+ T cells sorted from spleen or lymph node cells, obtained before transplant. CDR3 in amino acids: CASSLLAGGGYIQYF. CDR3 nucleotides: TGTGCCAGCAGCTTACTAGCGGGAGGAGGGTACATTCAGTACTTC. Complete variable domain (other parts from reference TRBV11-2 and TRBJ2-4): EAGVAQSPRYKIIEKRQSVAFWCNPISGHATLYWYQQILGQGPKLLIQFQNNGVVDDSQLPKDRFSAERLKGVDSTLKIQPAKLEDSAVYLCASSLLAGGGYIQYFGAGTRLSVL.